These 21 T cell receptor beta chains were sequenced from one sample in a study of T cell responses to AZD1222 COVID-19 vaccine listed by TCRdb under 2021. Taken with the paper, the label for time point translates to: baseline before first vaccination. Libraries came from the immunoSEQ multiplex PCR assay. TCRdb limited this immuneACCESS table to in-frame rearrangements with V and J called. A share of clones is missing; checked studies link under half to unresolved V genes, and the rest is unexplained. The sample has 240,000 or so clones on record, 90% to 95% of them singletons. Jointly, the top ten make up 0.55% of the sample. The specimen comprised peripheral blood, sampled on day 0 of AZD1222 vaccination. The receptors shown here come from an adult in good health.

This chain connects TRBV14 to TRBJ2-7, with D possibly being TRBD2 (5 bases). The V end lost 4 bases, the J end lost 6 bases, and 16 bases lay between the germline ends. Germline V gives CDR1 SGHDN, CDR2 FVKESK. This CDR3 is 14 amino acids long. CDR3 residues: CASSLQRAGVEQYF. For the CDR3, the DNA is TGTGCCAGCAGCCTTCAACGGGCCGGGGTCGAGCAGTACTTC.

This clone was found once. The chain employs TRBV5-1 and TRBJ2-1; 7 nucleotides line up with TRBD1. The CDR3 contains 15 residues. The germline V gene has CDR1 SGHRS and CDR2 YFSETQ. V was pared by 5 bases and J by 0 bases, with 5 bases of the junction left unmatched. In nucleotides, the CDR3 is TGCGCCAGCAGTTTACAGGGGCCCTCCTACAATGAGCAGTTCTTC. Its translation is CASSLQGPSYNEQFF.

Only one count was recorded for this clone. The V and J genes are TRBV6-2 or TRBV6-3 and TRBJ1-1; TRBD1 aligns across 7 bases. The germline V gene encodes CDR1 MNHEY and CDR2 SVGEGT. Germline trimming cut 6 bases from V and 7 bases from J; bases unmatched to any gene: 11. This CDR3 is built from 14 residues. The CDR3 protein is CASSPIGTDFEAFF. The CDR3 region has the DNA TGTGCCAGCAGCCCAATCGGGACAGATTTTGAAGCTTTCTTT.

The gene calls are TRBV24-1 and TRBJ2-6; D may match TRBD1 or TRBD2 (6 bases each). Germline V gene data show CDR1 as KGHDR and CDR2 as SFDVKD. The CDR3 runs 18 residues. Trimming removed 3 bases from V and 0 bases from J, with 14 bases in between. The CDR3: CATSDGGQGLSGANVLTF. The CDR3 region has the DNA TGTGCCACCAGTGATGGGGGGCAGGGCCTCTCTGGGGCCAACGTCCTGACTTTC.

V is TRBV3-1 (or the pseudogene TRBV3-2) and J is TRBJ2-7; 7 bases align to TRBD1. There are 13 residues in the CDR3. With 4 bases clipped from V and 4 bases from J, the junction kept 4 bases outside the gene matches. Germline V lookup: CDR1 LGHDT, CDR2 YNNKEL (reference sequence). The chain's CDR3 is CASSPRQGYEQYF. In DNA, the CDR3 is TGTGCCAGCAGCCCCCGACAGGGTTACGAGCAGTACTTC.

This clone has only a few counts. CDR3 DNA sequence: TGTGCCAGCAGTTTAGAAGCGGGGCCTCGAGAGCAGTACTTC. It codes for CASSLEAGPREQYF. This chain links TRBV27 with TRBJ2-7; 7 positions match TRBD2. The CDR3 loop spans 14 amino acids. The germline V gene encodes CDR1 MNHEY and CDR2 SMNVEV (reference sequence). Trimming at V came to 2 bases and at J to 7 bases, leaving 8 bases not matched to a gene.

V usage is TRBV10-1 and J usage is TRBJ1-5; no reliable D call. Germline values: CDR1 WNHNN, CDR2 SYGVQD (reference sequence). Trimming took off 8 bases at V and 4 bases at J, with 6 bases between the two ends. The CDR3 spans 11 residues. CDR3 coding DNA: TGCGCCAGCCTCGGAAATCAGCCCCAGCATTTT. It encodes CASLGNQPQHF.

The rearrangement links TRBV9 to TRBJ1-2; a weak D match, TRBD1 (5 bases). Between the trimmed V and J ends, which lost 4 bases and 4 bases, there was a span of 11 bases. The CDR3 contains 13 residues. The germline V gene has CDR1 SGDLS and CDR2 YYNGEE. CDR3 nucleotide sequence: TGTGCCAGCAGCCTTACGGGGGGCTATGGCTACACCTTC. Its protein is CASSLTGGYGYTF.

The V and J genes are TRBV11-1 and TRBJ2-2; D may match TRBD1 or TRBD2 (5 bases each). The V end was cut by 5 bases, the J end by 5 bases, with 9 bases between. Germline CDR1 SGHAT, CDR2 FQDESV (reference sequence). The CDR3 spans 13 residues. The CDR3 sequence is CASSRGVTGELFF. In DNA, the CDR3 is TGTGCCAGCAGCCGAGGGGTTACCGGGGAGCTGTTTTTT.

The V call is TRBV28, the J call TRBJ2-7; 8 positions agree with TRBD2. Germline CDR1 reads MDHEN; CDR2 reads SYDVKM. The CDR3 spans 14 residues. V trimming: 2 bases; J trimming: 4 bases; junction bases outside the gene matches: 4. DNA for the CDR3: TGTGCCAGCAGTTTAAGTAGCGGGGTATACGAGCAGTACTTC. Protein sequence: CASSLSSGVYEQYF.

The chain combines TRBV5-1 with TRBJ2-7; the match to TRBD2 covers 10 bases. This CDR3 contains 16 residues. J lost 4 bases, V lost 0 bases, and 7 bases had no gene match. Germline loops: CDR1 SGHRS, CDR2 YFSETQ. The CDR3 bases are TGCGCCAGCAGCTTGGGCCCAGCGGGAGGGTCGTACGAGCAGTACTTC. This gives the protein CASSLGPAGGSYEQYF.

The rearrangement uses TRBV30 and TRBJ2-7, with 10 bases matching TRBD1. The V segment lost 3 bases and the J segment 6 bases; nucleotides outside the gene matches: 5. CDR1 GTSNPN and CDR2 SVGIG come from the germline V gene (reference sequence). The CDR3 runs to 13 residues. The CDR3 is CAWRKTGGSEQYF. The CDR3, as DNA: TGTGCCTGGAGGAAGACAGGGGGCTCCGAGCAGTACTTC.

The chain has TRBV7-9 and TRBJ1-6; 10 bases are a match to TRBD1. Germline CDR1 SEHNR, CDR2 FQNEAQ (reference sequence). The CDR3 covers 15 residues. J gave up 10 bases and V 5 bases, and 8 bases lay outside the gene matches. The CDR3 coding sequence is TGTGCCAGCAGCCTCCGGGACAGGGGCCCATCACCCCTCCACTTT. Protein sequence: CASSLRDRGPSPLHF.

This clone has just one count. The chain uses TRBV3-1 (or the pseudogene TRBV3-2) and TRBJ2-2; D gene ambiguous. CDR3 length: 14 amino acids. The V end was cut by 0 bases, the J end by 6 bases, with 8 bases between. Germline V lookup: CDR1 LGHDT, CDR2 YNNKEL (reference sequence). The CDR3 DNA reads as TGTGCCAGCAGCCAAGACGGGCGGCCCGGGGAGCTGTTTTTT. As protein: CASSQDGRPGELFF.

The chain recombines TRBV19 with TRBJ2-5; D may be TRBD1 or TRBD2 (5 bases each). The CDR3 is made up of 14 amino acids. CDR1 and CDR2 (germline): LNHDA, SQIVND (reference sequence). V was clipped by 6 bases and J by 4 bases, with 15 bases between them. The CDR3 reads CASRMRGRGETQYF. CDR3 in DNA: TGTGCCAGTAGAATGAGGGGAAGAGGAGAGACCCAGTACTTC.

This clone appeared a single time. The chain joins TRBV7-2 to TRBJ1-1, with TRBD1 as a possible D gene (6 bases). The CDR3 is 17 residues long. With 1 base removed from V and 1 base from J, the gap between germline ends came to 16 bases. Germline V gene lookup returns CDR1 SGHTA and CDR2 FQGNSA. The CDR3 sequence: CASSLGGSGAKNTEAFF. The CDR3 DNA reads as TGTGCCAGCAGCTTAGGCGGATCAGGGGCTAAGAACACTGAAGCTTTCTTT.

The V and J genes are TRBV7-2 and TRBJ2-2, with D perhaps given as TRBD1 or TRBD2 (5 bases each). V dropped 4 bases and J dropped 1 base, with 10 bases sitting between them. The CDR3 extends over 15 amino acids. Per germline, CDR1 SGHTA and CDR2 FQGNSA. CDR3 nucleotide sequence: TGTGCCAGCAGCTACGGGGCGGTGAACACCGGGGAGCTGTTTTTT. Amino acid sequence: CASSYGAVNTGELFF.

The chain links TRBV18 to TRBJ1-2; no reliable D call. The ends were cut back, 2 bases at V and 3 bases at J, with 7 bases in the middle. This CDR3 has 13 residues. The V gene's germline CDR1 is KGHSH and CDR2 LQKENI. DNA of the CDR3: TGTGCCAGCTCACCAGCCGGCTACTATGGCTACACCTTC. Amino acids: CASSPAGYYGYTF.

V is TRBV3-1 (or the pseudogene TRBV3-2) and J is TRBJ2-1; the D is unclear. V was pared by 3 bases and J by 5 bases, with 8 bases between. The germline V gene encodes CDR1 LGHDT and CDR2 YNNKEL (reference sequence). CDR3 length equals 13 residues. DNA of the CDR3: TGTGCCAGCAGCCAGGTGGCGGACAATGAGCAGTTCTTC. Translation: CASSQVADNEQFF.

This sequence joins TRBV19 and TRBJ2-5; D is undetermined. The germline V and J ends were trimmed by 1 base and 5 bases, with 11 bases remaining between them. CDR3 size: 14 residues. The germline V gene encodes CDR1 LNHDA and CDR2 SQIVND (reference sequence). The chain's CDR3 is CASSIAAGPETQYF. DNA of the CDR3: TGTGCCAGTAGTATAGCAGCCGGGCCCGAGACCCAGTACTTC.

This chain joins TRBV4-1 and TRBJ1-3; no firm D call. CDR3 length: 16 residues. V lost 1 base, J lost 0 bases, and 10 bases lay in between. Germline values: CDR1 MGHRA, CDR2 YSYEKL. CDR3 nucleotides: TGCGCCAGCAGCCAAGGGTGGGGATCCTCTGGAAACACCATATATTTT. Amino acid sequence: CASSQGWGSSGNTIYF.